This TCR beta chain was found in a study of cytomegalovirus exposure and HLA in healthy donors (dated by TCRdb to the late 2010s). In the study overall: An earlier analysis of roughly 500 of the donors reported approximately 300 Gb of sequence data and about 120 million unique TCR beta sequences obtained from some 200 million T cells. The study aimed to test whether cataloging public T cell receptors could reveal signatures of past pathogen exposure. Typing coverage differed by locus: A, B, C, DRB1 and DQB1 were typed in about 629-640 donors, DQA1 in about 500, DPA1 in 600 to 610, and DPB1 in around 440. A later analysis re-examined previously published TCR beta repertoires from more than 650 donors and added high-resolution HLA genotyping to investigate patterns of TCR occurrence. Because of strong linkage in the cohort, five DR-DQ haplotypes were treated as single units for association and clustering. Of the roughly 420 genotyped donors, approximately 81% were placed in the genetic ancestry cluster associated with self-reported Caucasian donors. High-throughput TCR immunosequencing, statistical association of individual TCRs with disease status, and machine learning were combined to predict cytomegalovirus infection status. The later analysis used no new phenotypic data to find candidate immune exposures, relying instead on TCR beta sequences and their occurrence across donors. A separate validation cohort of about 110 different subjects was used in addition to the roughly 670-subject first cohort. Among over 350 genotyped donors of the cohort, an average of approximately 240,000 unique TCR beta nucleotide sequences were sequenced per donor, approximately 20% of them non-productive. A later genetic analysis took genome-wide SNP genotypes for about 65% of the 666 donors and used that subset as a discovery cohort. Donor age, sex, ethnicity and CMV serostatus were collected together with the repertoire data. In an earlier analysis of about 590 of the donors, high-throughput TCR beta sequencing was used to judge whether each TCR beta V gene segment behaved as functional or pseudogenic. All discovery cohort repertoires had been generated using a single sequencing platform. The study profiled the T cell repertoires of approximately 700 subjects by immunosequencing and related them to cytomegalovirus serostatus. An early release that covered about 600 HLA-typed donors contained around 330 gigabases of sequencing data and 65 million to 100 million unique TCR sequences. HLA typing covered class I and class II loci at four-digit resolution.

Receptors were amplified or captured by the immunoSEQ multiplex PCR assay. The multiplex PCR relied on a mix of 60 forward primers for TCR Vbeta segments and 13 reverse primers for TCR Jbeta segments. The CDR3 region of rearranged TCR beta genes was amplified from genomic DNA with a multiplex PCR assay. The amplified TCR beta libraries were sequenced on the Illumina HiSeq System as 87-base-pair reads. The authors' analysis ran thus. In a later analysis, some 80 million unique TCR beta chains were counted across the approximately 620 repertoires, and around 11 million of these chains were shared by at least two donors. A nearest-neighbor algorithm error-corrected the raw reads and collapsed the reads into unique sequences, merging closely related sequences to remove PCR and sequencing errors. To assign V, D and J gene segments, CDR3 sequences were aligned to IMGT reference sequences. For a sequence to be retained, at least a six-nucleotide match to both a V gene segment and a J gene segment was required. A rearrangement counted as productive if the CDR3 had no stop codons and remained in frame with V and J, and every other rearrangement counted as non-productive. CDR3 was defined according to IMGT convention as the region running from the second conserved V-encoded cysteine to the conserved J-encoded phenylalanine. The earlier analysis of 500 to 750 of the donors excluded any sequence lacking an unambiguous match to a single V gene segment. An earlier analysis of some 610 of the donors called V segments functional above 56.7% productive rearrangements and segregating when the between-donor standard deviation exceeded 5%. A statistical classification framework was built to diagnose cytomegalovirus status from the catalog of TCR beta chain sequences. In a later analysis, TCR nucleotide sequences were compared against IMGT/GENE-DB human TR gene sequences so that V and J genes could be assigned. A later analysis assigned CDR3 sequences and most-parsimonious VDJ recombination scenarios with the TCRdist pipeline. In a later analysis, every TCR beta chain was defined by the combination of its CDR3 amino acid sequence and its V-gene family, and reads without a unique V-gene family were dropped. In a later analysis, fewer than 600 highly shared, low-generation-probability nucleotide sequences were removed to address suspected cross-contamination and a sequencing artifact. For each public chain, a later analysis derived a clonal expansion index from normalized ranks of inferred template counts within each repertoire. In a later analysis, generation probabilities were computed with a VDJ recombination model fitted to out-of-frame rearrangements, and the resulting probabilities were checked against IGoR. In a later analysis, hypergeometric tests were used to score TCR-TCR, TCR-HLA and TCR-CMV co-occurrence, with a repertoire-size bias correction applied to TCR pairs. A later analysis estimated false discovery rates by permuting HLA or CMV assignments 20 times. In a later analysis, co-occurring TCRs were grouped using DBSCAN, and TCRdist sequence similarity was added for clustering within HLA-allele-positive subsets. Co-occurrence clustering excluded repertoires with fewer than 30,000 or more than 120,000 public chains, plus five with anomalous nucleotide sharing. This immuneACCESS table, as held by TCRdb, lists in-frame sequences with V and J called but not all clones. Of the missing ones, under half trace to an unresolved V gene in checked studies; the others have no known cause. Clone size and V and J calls were adopted from that table, with D and trimming inferred from the DNA. Here the sample has about 150,000 clones; approximately 73% occur a single time. The ten largest clones add up to 1.5% to 2% of the sample.

The junction shows trimming of 0 bases on V and 5 bases on J, and the gene matches do not reach 2 bases of it. The CDR3 covers 16 residues, taking in both the cysteine and the phenylalanine. Just the 48-base CDR3 DNA is kept, in frame starting at base 1. CDR1 SGHRS and CDR2 YFSETQ were looked up in the germline V gene. Summary of the overall study and its limitations: Only TCR beta chains were sequenced in this cohort, and the absence of alpha or paired-chain data limited detectable features. Correlated functional status among segregating V segments might be attributable to linkage disequilibrium, but an unknown experimental factor could not be ruled out. Presence/absence analyses assumed roughly uniform sequencing depth across donors, an assumption that may not hold. In a later genetic analysis, a missense DCLRE1C variant was associated with V-gene and J-gene trimming of TCR beta chains, and the association was replicated in an independent cohort. When HLA alleles, especially DR and DQ, strongly co-occurred, TCR associations were difficult to assign to individual alleles. For the cohort, immune exposure information was limited to CMV serostatus. The study gave a list of around 170 TCR beta chains associated with cytomegalovirus. HLA typing was unavailable for some donors at each locus, so association tests used only the typed subset. An earlier analysis of around 540 of the donors showed that most TCR beta V segments appeared in productive rearrangements either about 87% or about 30% of the time, which broadly matched IMGT annotations. Compared with the 666-donor mean, donors in an Asian-associated ancestry cluster had fewer N-insertions in productive TCRs, according to a later genetic analysis. The classifier was reported to diagnose cytomegalovirus status with high specificity and sensitivity in both the original cohort and the validation cohort. A further reported finding was that TCR beta sequences accurately predicted the HLA-A and HLA-B alleles for most subjects in the first cohort. In a later analysis, several top co-occurrence clusters were reported to appear linked to parvovirus B19, influenza, CMV and Epstein-Barr virus. Compared with equally common non-associated chains, HLA-associated TCR beta chains in a later analysis were more clonally expanded and had lower generation probabilities. A later analysis found that most CMV-associated TCR beta chains appeared HLA-restricted, with HLA associations seemingly driven largely by CMV exposure. The 87-base-pair reads could not distinguish some IMGT-functional V segments, including TRBV6-2 and TRBV6-3, so those segments were excluded. The authors suggested that the approach could potentially be extended to other disease states and immunological phenotypes. Seventeen rarely observed V segments, including chromosome 9 orphons, were excluded from the earlier analysis of almost 600 of the donors because counts were too low. In a later analysis, the rate of TCR association differed among HLA loci, with DRB1 alleles having the most associated TCRs and HLA-C alleles having the fewest. A few of the identified cytomegalovirus-associated TCR beta chains were confirmed in vitro to be specific for cytomegalovirus antigens. Across donors, most TCR sequences were observed very rarely, whereas some public TCRs were present in many individuals. In a later analysis, about 16,000 TCR beta sequences were associated with specific HLA alleles at a false discovery rate of 0.05. A cluster of highly shared sequence variants was judged likely to represent a technical artifact of the sequencing pipeline.

As for this clone: Its antigen is still unknown. No quality values exist for individual bases; no much larger clone is one base distant.

The cohort was made up of approximately 670 healthy bone marrow donors. At the time of sampling, all cohort members were nominally healthy, though unrecorded immune exposures were likely present. The donor tested CMV seronegative and was one of the 352 seronegative cohort members. Every donor gave a peripheral blood sample, and the peripheral blood mononuclear cells from that sample were used for TCR beta sequencing. Genomic DNA was extracted from the blood cell samples with the Qiagen DNeasy Blood Extraction Kit. The receptor chain draws on TRBV5-1 and TRBJ2-2; 12 middle bases align to TRBD2. Material: PBMCs. The receptor was isolated from a woman aged 18-29 years in good health and CMV-seronegative. This receptor has the CDR3 CASSLGLAGATGELFF. The nucleotide sequence is given as TGCGCCAGCAGCTTGGGACTAGCGGGAGCGACCGGGGAGCTGTTTTTT.